Shown below are 30 T cell receptor beta chains from a single sample sequenced in a study of T cell responses to AZD1222 COVID-19 vaccine. TCRdb's table, derived via immunoSEQ multiplex PCR, lists solely in-frame clones and lacks some. The table lists about 94,000 clones, 70% to 90% of them singletons. Sequenced here: peripheral blood, sampled 28 days after the second AZD1222 dose. These receptor sequences come from an adult who received the AZD1222 COVID-19 vaccine.

The V gene is TRBV3-1 (or the pseudogene TRBV3-2), the J gene TRBJ2-7; 8 bases align to TRBD2. This CDR3 region has 15 residues. V shed 3 bases, J shed 2 bases, and the junction held 6 bases outside the gene matches. From germline, CDR1 is LGHDT and CDR2 YNNKEL (reference sequence). The CDR3 DNA is TGTGCCAGCAGCCAGAAGCGGGAGCCCACCTACGAGCAGTACTTC. It specifies CASSQKREPTYEQYF.

This sequence joins TRBV5-4 and TRBJ2-5; perhaps TRBD1 as D (7 bases). Germline loops: CDR1 SGHNT, CDR2 YYREEE (reference sequence). The CDR3 consists of 15 residues. V was pared by 4 bases and J by 1 base, with 14 bases between. The CDR3 DNA reads as TGTGCCAGCAGCCGACTAGGGGGCGCCCAAGAGACCCAGTACTTC. This codes for CASSRLGGAQETQYF.

The chain is built from TRBV7-3 and TRBJ2-3, with a tentative D call TRBD1 (5 bases). The germline gives CDR1 SGHTA, CDR2 FQGTGA. The ends were cut back, 4 bases at V and 4 bases at J, with 12 bases in the middle. This CDR3 is built from 14 residues. The CDR3 DNA reads as TGTGCCAGCAGCTCTCAGGGAATGGCAGATACGCAGTATTTT. It is translated as CASSSQGMADTQYF.

This clone came up once. V and J are TRBV7-3 and TRBJ2-3, with 7 bases lining up with TRBD2. The V gene's germline CDR1 is SGHTA and CDR2 FQGTGA. The CDR3 sequence is 14 residues long. The ends lost 4 bases at V and 4 bases at J; junction bases unmatched: 5. CDR3 in amino acids: CASSWRRESDTQYF. CDR3 DNA: TGTGCCAGCAGCTGGCGGCGGGAGTCAGATACGCAGTATTTT.

The J gene is TRBJ2-3, the V gene TRBV7-9; 7 nucleotides line up with TRBD1. CDR3 length equals 14 residues. CDR1 and CDR2 (germline): SEHNR, FQNEAQ (reference sequence). Trimming at V came to 6 bases and at J to 2 bases, leaving 5 bases not matched to a gene. CDR3 sequence (DNA): TGTGCCAGCAGTATAGGGACAGCCACAGATACGCAGTATTTT. As protein: CASSIGTATDTQYF.

J is TRBJ2-2 and V is TRBV6-6, with 7 positions matching TRBD1. Trimming at V came to 6 bases and at J to 4 bases, leaving 11 bases not matched to a gene. Looked up from germline, CDR1 is MNHNY and CDR2 is SVGAGI (reference sequence). The CDR3 extends over 16 amino acids. The CDR3 sequence is CASSRSRQGFTGELFF. CDR3 DNA: TGTGCCAGCAGCCGCTCCCGACAGGGTTTCACCGGGGAGCTGTTTTTT.

The chain links TRBV5-1 to TRBJ2-7; 12 bases map to TRBD2. Looked up from germline, CDR1 is SGHRS and CDR2 is YFSETQ. V trimming: 1 base; J trimming: 2 bases; junction bases outside the gene matches: 4. This CDR3 spans 16 amino acids. In DNA, the CDR3 is TGCGCCAGCAGCTTGACTAGCGGGGGGACCACCTACGAGCAGTACTTC. Translated: CASSLTSGGTTYEQYF.

This clone has a handful of counts. This chain links TRBV2 with TRBJ1-2; D remains unclear. The V end lost 4 bases, the J end lost 3 bases, and 6 bases lay between the germline ends. CDR1 and CDR2 from the germline V gene are SNHLY and FYNNEI. The CDR3 loop spans 12 amino acids. The CDR3 nucleotides read TGTGCCAGCAGTGGGGATGACTATGGCTACACCTTC. Amino acid sequence: CASSGDDYGYTF.

The sample holds a few counts of this clone. The chain carries TRBV10-2 and TRBJ2-3; D not certain. V was cut by 3 bases and J by 8 bases, with 12 bases left in between. This CDR3 region has 13 residues. Germline lookup yields CDR1 WSHSY and CDR2 SAAADI. CDR3 coding DNA: TGCGCCAGCAGTGATTCTTATGGTGGTACGCAGTATTTT. Amino acids: CASSDSYGGTQYF.

The chain uses TRBV6-5 and TRBJ1-2; 7 bases are shared with TRBD1. The V gene end was trimmed by 6 bases and the J gene end by 4 bases; junction bases not matched to a gene: 2. The germline CDR1 and CDR2 sequences are MNHEY and SVGAGI. This CDR3 is built from 12 residues. CDR3 bases: TGTGCCAGCAGGGGGGACAGCTATGGCTACACCTTC. It translates to CASRGDSYGYTF.

J is TRBJ2-3 and V is TRBV7-6, with D maybe TRBD2 (7 bases). The CDR3 extends over 18 amino acids. V was cut by 4 bases and J by 3 bases, with 23 bases left in between. Germline CDR1 and CDR2: SGHVS and FNYEAQ. CDR3 nucleotides: TGTGCCAGCAGCTCTAGCGGCATAGCCCGGACAGAAACAGATACGCAGTATTTT. Translating gives CASSSSGIARTETDTQYF.

The chain uses TRBV11-2 and TRBJ2-7, with D maybe TRBD2 (5 bases). Germline-derived CDR1 and CDR2 are SGHAT and FQNNGV. Trimming removed 1 base from V and 3 bases from J, with 7 bases in between. CDR3 length: 13 residues. The CDR3: CASSLVEGYEQYF. In DNA form, the CDR3 reads TGTGCCAGCAGCTTAGTCGAGGGCTACGAGCAGTACTTC.

The rearrangement uses TRBV6-8 and TRBJ2-1, with D tentatively TRBD1 or TRBD2 (6 bases each). The CDR3 has 16 amino acids. Trimming left V 2 bases short and J 2 bases short, with 13 bases between. Germline V lookup: CDR1 MNHGY, CDR2 SAAAGT. The chain's CDR3 is CASSYPAGEAYNEQFF. The CDR3 nucleotides read TGTGCCAGCAGTTACCCCGCAGGGGAGGCCTACAATGAGCAGTTCTTC.

The CDR3 region is CASSAGWTGELFF. The CDR3, as DNA: TGTGCCAGCAGCGCAGGTTGGACCGGGGAGCTGTTTTTT. The V call is TRBV6-2 or TRBV6-3, the J call TRBJ2-2; D is ambiguous. This CDR3 has 13 residues. Germline CDR1 reads MNHEY; CDR2 reads SVGEGT. V gave up 6 bases and J gave up 5 bases, with 10 bases separating them.

The chain combines TRBV5-1 with TRBJ2-7; D not resolved. The CDR3 runs to 15 residues. V lost 0 bases, J lost 5 bases, and 15 bases lay in between. Looked up from germline, CDR1 is SGHRS and CDR2 is YFSETQ. The CDR3 region is CASSLAFPIAHEQYF. CDR3 sequence (DNA): TGCGCCAGCAGCTTGGCATTTCCGATCGCCCACGAGCAGTACTTC.

This sequence joins TRBV11-3 and TRBJ1-6; tentative D call: TRBD1 (5 bases). Trimming took 5 bases from V and 8 from J, leaving 13 bases between them. The CDR3 spans 14 residues. Germline V CDR1 and CDR2: SGHNT, YENEEA. CDR3 sequence: CASSPRGGDSPLHF. The CDR3 nucleotides read TGTGCCAGCAGCCCCCGCGGAGGGGATTCACCCCTCCACTTT.

CDR3 loop: CASSRTGLLNEKLFF. The CDR3 DNA reads as TGTGCCAGCAGTCGGACAGGGCTACTGAATGAAAAACTGTTTTTT. The rearrangement joins TRBV2 to TRBJ1-4; TRBD1 matches 8 bases. V shed 5 bases, J shed 5 bases, and the junction held 7 bases outside the gene matches. CDR3 length: 15 amino acids. The V gene's germline CDR1 is SNHLY and CDR2 FYNNEI.

The V call is TRBV11-3, the J call TRBJ1-1, with TRBD1 as a possible D gene (5 bases). The germline gives CDR1 SGHNT, CDR2 YENEEA. The V end was cut by 1 base, the J end by 10 bases, with 22 bases between. This CDR3 contains 16 residues. In DNA, the CDR3 is TGTGCCAGCAGCTTAGGAGGCCAGTCGGCGGGACCCGGAGCTTTCTTT. Its protein is CASSLGGQSAGPGAFF.

The J gene is TRBJ2-1, the V gene TRBV24-1, with 9 bases identical to TRBD1. This CDR3 has 20 residues. Germline V gives CDR1 KGHDR, CDR2 SFDVKD. V was pared by 7 bases and J by 2 bases, with 20 bases of the junction left unmatched. The CDR3 is CATSPRTGDQSRDPYNEQFF. The CDR3 DNA reads as TGTGCCACCAGCCCCCGGACAGGGGATCAATCACGCGATCCCTACAATGAGCAGTTCTTC.

The chain links TRBV27 to TRBJ1-2, with no clear D. In germline, CDR1 is MNHEY, CDR2 SMNVEV (reference sequence). V was shortened by 5 bases and J by 7 bases, with 17 bases between the two germline ends. The CDR3 has 14 residues. CDR3 region: CASSLTGLTSGYTF. Here the CDR3 DNA reads TGTGCCAGCAGTCTTACCGGGTTGACTAGTGGCTACACCTTC.

In this sample, this clone turned up once. The chain links TRBV27 to TRBJ1-5; D may be TRBD1 (5 bases). CDR3 length: 13 residues. The V gene's germline CDR1 is MNHEY and CDR2 SMNVEV (reference sequence). V was trimmed by 6 bases and J by 5 bases, leaving 11 bases between them. DNA of the CDR3: TGTGCCAGCAGCCCCGGGGGGTATCAGCCCCAGCATTTT. It codes for CASSPGGYQPQHF.

The chain employs TRBV27 and TRBJ2-3; D call uncertain. Trimming cost V 6 bases and J 10 bases, with 14 bases left between them. The CDR3 is made up of 12 amino acids. Germline CDR1 is MNHEY and CDR2 is SMNVEV (reference sequence). CDR3 protein: CASSNPWEAQYF. The CDR3 coding sequence is TGTGCCAGCAGCAACCCCTGGGAAGCGCAGTATTTT.

V gene TRBV5-6 combines with J gene TRBJ1-1; D unclear. The V gene's germline CDR1 is SGHDT and CDR2 YYEEEE. Deletions cut 4 bases from V and 7 bases from J, with 11 bases between. The CDR3 covers 12 residues. In nucleotides, the CDR3 is TGTGCCAGCAGCCATATCGTTGGTGAAGCTTTCTTT. As protein: CASSHIVGEAFF. The entire variable domain, with the rest obtained from reference TRBV5-6 and TRBJ1-1, is as follows: DAGVTQSPTHLIKTRGQQVTLRCSPKSGHDTVSWYQQALGQGPQFIFQYYEEEERQRGNFPDRFSGHQFPNYSSELNVNALLLGDSALYLCASSHIVGEAFFGQGTRLTVV.

This clone was found once. V gene TRBV4-1 combines with J gene TRBJ1-4; D unresolved. Deletions cut 3 bases from V and 4 bases from J, with 18 bases between. The CDR3 consists of 17 residues. Germline CDR1 is MGHRA and CDR2 is YSYEKL. DNA for the CDR3: TGCGCCAGCAGCCAGATGCCCCCGCAGTGGTTTAATGAAAAACTGTTTTTT. Translating gives CASSQMPPQWFNEKLFF.

V usage is TRBV3-1 (or the pseudogene TRBV3-2) and J usage is TRBJ2-3, with D possibly TRBD1 on 5 matching bases. The germline V gene encodes CDR1 LGHDT and CDR2 YNNKEL (reference sequence). The CDR3 is 14 amino acids. V was shortened by 1 base and J by 1 base, with 6 bases between the two germline ends. The CDR3 here is CASSQGGGTDTQYF. The CDR3 DNA reads as TGTGCCAGCAGCCAAGGGGGCGGCACAGATACGCAGTATTTT.

This chain uses TRBV6-2 or TRBV6-3 with TRBJ2-7; D ambiguous. This CDR3 contains 14 residues. CDR1 and CDR2 (germline): MNHEY, SVGEGT. Trimming pared 0 bases from V and 5 bases from J, leaving 11 bases between. For the CDR3, the DNA is TGTGCCAGCAGTTACTCGGTTTCGGGCCACGAGCAGTACTTC. It specifies CASSYSVSGHEQYF.

The chain employs TRBV29-1 and TRBJ2-3; 8 bases map to TRBD2. Germline values: CDR1 SQVTM, CDR2 ANQGSEA. This CDR3 has 15 residues. Unmatched junction bases numbered 6, after V lost 4 bases and J lost 0 bases. The CDR3 region is CSVAGSSGSTDTQYF. CDR3 bases: TGCAGCGTTGCCGGGTCTAGCGGGAGCACAGATACGCAGTATTTT.

The V call is TRBV5-6, the J call TRBJ2-1; TRBD2 might be the D (5 bases). This CDR3 spans 15 amino acids. V was trimmed by 5 bases and J by 2 bases, leaving 14 bases between them. The germline gives CDR1 SGHDT, CDR2 YYEEEE. CDR3: CASSATSSAYNEQFF. CDR3 bases: TGTGCCAGCAGTGCCACTAGTTCCGCCTACAATGAGCAGTTCTTC.

This clone was detected a few times. V usage is TRBV6-5 and J usage is TRBJ2-3; no clear D. There are 14 residues in the CDR3. The germline gives CDR1 MNHEY, CDR2 SVGAGI. With 7 bases removed from V and 4 bases from J, the gap between germline ends came to 15 bases. In DNA form, the CDR3 reads TGTGCCAGCACTCCCGCTTTTGAGGCAGATACGCAGTATTTT. Amino acids: CASTPAFEADTQYF.

The chain joins TRBV5-6 to TRBJ1-1; 7 bases are shared with TRBD1. Germline V gene lookup returns CDR1 SGHDT and CDR2 YYEEEE. V trimming: 4 bases; J trimming: 2 bases; junction bases outside the gene matches: 14. The CDR3 loop spans 17 amino acids. CDR3 coding DNA: TGTGCCAGCAGCCCGTGGCGGGGAACAGGGGTCAACACTGAAGCTTTCTTT. Amino acid sequence: CASSPWRGTGVNTEAFF.